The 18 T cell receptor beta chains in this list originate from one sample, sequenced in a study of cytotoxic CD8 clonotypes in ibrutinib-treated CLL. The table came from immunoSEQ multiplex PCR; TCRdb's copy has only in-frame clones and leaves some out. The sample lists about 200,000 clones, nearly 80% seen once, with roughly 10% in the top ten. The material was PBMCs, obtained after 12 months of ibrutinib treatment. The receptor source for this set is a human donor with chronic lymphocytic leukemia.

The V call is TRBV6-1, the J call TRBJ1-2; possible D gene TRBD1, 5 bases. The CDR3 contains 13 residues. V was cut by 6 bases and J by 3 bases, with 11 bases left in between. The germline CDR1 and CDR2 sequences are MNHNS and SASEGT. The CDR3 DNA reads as TGTGCCAGCAGCCCCGGGGGTGACTATGGCTACACCTTC. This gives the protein CASSPGGDYGYTF.

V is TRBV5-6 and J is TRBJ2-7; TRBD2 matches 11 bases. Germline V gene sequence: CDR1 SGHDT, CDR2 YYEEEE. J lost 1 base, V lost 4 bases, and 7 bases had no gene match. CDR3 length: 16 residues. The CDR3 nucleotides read TGTGCCAGCAGCGCACCGACTAGCGGGAATTCCTACGAGCAGTACTTC. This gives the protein CASSAPTSGNSYEQYF.

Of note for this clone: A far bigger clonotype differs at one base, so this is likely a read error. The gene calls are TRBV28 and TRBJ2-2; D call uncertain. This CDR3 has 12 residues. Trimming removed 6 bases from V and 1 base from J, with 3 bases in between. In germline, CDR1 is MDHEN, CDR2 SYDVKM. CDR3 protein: CASRGNTGELFF. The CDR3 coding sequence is TGTGCCAGCAGAGGGAACACCGGGGAGCTGTTTTTT.

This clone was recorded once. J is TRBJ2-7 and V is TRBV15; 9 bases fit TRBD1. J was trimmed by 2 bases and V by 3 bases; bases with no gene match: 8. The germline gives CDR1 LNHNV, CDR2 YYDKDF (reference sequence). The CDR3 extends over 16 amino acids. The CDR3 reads CATSRGTGTGTYEQYF. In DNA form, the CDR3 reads TGTGCCACCAGCAGGGGTACCGGGACAGGGACCTACGAGCAGTACTTC.

CDR3 in amino acids: CASSIRGVGAVTEAFF. The CDR3 DNA reads as TGTGCCAGTAGTATTCGAGGGGTCGGTGCGGTCACTGAAGCTTTCTTT. The V gene is TRBV19, the J gene TRBJ1-1; TRBD1 is a possible D gene (5 bases). Germline CDR1 and CDR2: LNHDA and SQIVND (reference sequence). The CDR3 has 16 residues. Trimming pared 3 bases from V and 4 bases from J, leaving 18 bases between.

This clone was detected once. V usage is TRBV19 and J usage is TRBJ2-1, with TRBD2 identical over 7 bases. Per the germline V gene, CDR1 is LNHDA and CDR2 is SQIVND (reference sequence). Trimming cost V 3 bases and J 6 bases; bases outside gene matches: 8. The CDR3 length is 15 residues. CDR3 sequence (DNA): TGTGCCAGTAGTATTCGGGGAGGACTAGGCAATGAGCAGTTCTTC. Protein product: CASSIRGGLGNEQFF.

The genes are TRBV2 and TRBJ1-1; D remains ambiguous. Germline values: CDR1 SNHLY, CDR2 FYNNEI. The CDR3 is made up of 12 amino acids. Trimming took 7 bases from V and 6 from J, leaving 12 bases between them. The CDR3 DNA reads TGTGCCAGCACCTTCGAGGCCTCTGAAGCTTTCTTT. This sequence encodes CASTFEASEAFF.

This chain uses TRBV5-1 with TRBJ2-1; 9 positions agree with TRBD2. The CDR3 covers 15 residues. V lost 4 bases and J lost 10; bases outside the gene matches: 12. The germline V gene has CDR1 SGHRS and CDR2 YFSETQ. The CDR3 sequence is CASSPGTSPFNEQFF. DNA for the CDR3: TGCGCCAGCAGCCCCGGGACTAGCCCTTTCAACGAGCAGTTCTTC.

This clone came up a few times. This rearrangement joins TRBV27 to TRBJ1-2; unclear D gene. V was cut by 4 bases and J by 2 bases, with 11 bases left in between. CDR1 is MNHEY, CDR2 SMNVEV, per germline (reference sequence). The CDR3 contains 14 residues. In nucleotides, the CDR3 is TGTGCCAGCAGTTCCGCGCAGGAGAACTATGGCTACACCTTC. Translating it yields CASSSAQENYGYTF.

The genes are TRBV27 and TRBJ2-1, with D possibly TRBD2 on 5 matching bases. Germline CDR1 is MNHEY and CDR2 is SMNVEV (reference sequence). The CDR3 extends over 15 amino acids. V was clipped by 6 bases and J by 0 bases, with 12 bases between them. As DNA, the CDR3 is TGTGCCAGCAGCCTCCTCGAGGGCTCCTACAATGAGCAGTTCTTC. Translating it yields CASSLLEGSYNEQFF.

The CDR3 DNA is TGTGCCAGCAGTTTACAGGCAGGGAGGAATGAGCAGTTCTTC. Protein: CASSLQAGRNEQFF. V is TRBV28 and J is TRBJ2-1; TRBD2 is a possible D gene (6 bases). The germline V and J ends were trimmed by 2 bases and 7 bases, with 12 bases remaining between them. The CDR3 runs to 14 residues. CDR1 is MDHEN and CDR2 is SYDVKM in the germline V gene.

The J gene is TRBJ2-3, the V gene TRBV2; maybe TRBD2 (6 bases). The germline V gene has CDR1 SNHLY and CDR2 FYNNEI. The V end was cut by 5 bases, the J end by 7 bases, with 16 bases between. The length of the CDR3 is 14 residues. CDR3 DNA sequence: TGTGCCAGCAGTTCGGGACTTCAGGGCTATACGCAGTATTTT. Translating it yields CASSSGLQGYTQYF.

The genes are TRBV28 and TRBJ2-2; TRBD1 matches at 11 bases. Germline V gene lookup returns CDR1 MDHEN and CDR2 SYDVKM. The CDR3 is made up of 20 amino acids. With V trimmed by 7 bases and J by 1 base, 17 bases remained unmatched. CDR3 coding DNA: TGTGCCAGCACAGTTTTTTGGGACAGGGGGTCGGGGCGGAACACCGGGGAGCTGTTTTTT. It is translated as CASTVFWDRGSGRNTGELFF.

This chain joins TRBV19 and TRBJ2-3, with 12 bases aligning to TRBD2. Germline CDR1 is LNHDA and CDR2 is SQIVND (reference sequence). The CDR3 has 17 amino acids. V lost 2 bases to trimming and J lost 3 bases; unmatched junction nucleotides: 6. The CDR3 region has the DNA TGTGCCAGTAGTATACTAGCGGGAGGGCCGGGAACAGATACGCAGTATTTT. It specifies CASSILAGGPGTDTQYF.

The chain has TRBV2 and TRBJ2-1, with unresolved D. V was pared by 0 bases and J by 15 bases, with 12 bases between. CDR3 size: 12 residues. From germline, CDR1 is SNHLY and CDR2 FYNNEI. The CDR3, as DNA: TGTGCCAGCAGTGAAGCGCTTCGGCGCACGTTCTTC. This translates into CASSEALRRTFF.

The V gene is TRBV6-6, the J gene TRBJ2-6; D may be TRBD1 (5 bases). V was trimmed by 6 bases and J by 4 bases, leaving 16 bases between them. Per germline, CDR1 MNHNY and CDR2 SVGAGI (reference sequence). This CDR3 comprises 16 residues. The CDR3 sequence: CASRLGPSGGANVLTF. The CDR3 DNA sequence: TGTGCCAGCAGATTGGGGCCCTCAGGAGGGGCCAACGTCCTGACTTTC.

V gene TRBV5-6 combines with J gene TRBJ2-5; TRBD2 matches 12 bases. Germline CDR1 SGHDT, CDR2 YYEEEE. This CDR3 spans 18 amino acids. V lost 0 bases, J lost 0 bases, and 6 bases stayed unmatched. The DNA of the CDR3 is TGTGCCAGCAGCTTGGCCCTAGCGGGGGGGCCCTACCAAGAGACCCAGTACTTC. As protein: CASSLALAGGPYQETQYF.

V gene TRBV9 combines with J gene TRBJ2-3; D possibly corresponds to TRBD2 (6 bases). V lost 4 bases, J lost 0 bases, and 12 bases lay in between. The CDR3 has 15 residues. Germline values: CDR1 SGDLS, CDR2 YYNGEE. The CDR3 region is CASSRWGESTDTQYF. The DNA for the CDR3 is TGTGCCAGCAGCAGATGGGGGGAGAGCACAGATACGCAGTATTTT.